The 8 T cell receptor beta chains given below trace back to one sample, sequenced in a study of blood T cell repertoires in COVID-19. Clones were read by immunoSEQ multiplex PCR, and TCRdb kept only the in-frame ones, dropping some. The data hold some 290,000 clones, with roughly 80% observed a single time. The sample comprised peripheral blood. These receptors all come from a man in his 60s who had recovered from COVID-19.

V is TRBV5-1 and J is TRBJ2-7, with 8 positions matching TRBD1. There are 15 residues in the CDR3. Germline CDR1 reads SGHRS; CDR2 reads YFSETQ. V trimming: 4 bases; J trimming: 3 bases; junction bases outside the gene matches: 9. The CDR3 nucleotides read TGCGCCAGCAGCCCAAGAACCGGGACAGGCTACGAGCAGTACTTC. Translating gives CASSPRTGTGYEQYF. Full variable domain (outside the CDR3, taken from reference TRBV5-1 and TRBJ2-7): KAGVTQTPRYLIKTRGQQVTLSCSPISGHRSVSWYQQTPGQGLQFLFEYFSETQRNKGNFPGRFSGRQFSNSRSEMNVSTLELGDSALYLCASSPRTGTGYEQYFGPGTRLTVT.

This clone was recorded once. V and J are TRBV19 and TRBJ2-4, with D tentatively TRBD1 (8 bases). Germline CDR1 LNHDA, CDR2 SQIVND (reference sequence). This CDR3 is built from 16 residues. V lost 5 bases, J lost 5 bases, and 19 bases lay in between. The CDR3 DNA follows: TGTGCCAGTAGTTCAGGGGGCGCGGGGGAGGAAAACATTCAGTACTTC. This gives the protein CASSSGGAGEENIQYF.

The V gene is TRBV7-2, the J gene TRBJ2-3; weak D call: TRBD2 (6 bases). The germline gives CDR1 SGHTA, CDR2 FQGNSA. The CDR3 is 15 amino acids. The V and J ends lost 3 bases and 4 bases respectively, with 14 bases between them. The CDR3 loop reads CASSLVREPSDTQYF. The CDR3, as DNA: TGTGCCAGCAGCTTGGTCCGGGAGCCATCAGATACGCAGTATTTT.

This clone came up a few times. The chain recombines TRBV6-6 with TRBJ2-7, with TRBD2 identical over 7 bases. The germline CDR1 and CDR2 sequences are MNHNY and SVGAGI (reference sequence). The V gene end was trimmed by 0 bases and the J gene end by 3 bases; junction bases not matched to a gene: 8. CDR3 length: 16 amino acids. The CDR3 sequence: CASSYSAGRSFYEQYF. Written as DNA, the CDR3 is TGTGCCAGCAGTTACTCAGCGGGGCGCAGTTTCTACGAGCAGTACTTC.

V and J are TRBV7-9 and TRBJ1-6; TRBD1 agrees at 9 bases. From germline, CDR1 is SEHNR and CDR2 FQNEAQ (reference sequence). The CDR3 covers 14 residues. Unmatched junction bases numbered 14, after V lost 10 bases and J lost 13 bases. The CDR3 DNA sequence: TGTGCCATCAGACCGGGACAGGGTTTTTCTCCCCTCCACTTT. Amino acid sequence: CAIRPGQGFSPLHF.

The CDR3 loop is CASSAPPGGGATDTQYF. CDR3 sequence (DNA): TGTGCCAGCAGCGCCCCTCCCGGTGGGGGGGCGACAGATACGCAGTATTTT. V usage is TRBV7-9 and J usage is TRBJ2-3; D may be TRBD2 (7 bases). The CDR3 runs to 17 residues. CDR1 is SEHNR and CDR2 is FQNEAQ in the germline V gene (reference sequence). Trimming cost V 5 bases and J 3 bases, with 21 bases left between them.

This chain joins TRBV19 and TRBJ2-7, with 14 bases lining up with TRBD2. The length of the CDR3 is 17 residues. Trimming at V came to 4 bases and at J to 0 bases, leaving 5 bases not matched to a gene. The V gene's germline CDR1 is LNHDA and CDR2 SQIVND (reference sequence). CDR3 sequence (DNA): TGTGCCAGTAGTACGTCCGGACTAGCGGGGGGCTCCTACGAGCAGTACTTC. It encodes CASSTSGLAGGSYEQYF. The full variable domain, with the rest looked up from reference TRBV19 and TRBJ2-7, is DGGITQSPKYLFRKEGQNVTLSCEQNLNHDAMYWYRQDPGQGLRLIYYSQIVNDFQKGDIAEGYSVSREKKESFPLTVTSAQKNPTAFYLCASSTSGLAGGSYEQYFGPGTRLTVT.

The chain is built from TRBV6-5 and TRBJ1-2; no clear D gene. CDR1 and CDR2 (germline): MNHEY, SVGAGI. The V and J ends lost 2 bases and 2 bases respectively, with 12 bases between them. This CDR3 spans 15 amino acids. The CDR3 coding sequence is TGTGCCAGCAGTTACGCTGGCTCTCCGAACTATGGCTACACCTTC. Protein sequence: CASSYAGSPNYGYTF.